This TCR beta chain was obtained from a study of early T cells in non-severe SARS-CoV-2 infection. Study context: The study sequenced bulk RNA from unsorted whole blood, with chains unpaired.

On this clonotype: Its specificity is not known.

Broader study findings: Anti-spike CD8 responses were favored in VDJdb matching, and private and CD4 specificities were missed.

CDR3 length: 13 amino acids. V was trimmed by 0 bases and J by 11 bases, leaving 9 bases between them. The V gene's germline CDR1 is SGHRS and CDR2 YFSETQ. Each cDNA molecule carried a unique molecular identifier. Each CDR3 protein gets one entry after TCRdb re-called the 5' RACE reads with MiXCR. The sample shows about 80,000 distinct CDR3 sequences, about 15% of them seen only once. Sequencing was performed on whole blood. The source is an adult who was a healthcare worker with PCR-confirmed SARS-CoV-2 infection or an uninfected control (not recorded which). This chain joins TRBV5-1 and TRBJ2-6; D is uncertain. The CDR3 nucleotides are TGCGCCAGCAGCTTGGTTCCCCGCGACGTCCTGACTTTC. This sequence encodes CASSLVPRDVLTF.